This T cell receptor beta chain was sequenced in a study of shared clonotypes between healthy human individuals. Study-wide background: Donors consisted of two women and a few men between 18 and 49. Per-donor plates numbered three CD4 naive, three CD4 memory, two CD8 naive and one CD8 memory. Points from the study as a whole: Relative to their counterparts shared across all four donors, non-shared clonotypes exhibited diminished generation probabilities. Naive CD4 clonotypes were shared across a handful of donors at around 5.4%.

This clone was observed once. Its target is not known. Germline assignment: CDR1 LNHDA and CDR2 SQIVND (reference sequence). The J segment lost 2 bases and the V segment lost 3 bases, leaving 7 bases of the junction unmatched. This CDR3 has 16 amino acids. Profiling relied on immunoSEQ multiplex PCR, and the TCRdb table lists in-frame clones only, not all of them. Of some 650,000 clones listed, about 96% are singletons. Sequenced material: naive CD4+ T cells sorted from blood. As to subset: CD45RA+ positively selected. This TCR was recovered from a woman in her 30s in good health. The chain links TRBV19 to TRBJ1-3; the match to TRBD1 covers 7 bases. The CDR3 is CASSIGNRGTGNTIYF. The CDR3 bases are TGTGCCAGTAGTATCGGAAACAGGGGAACTGGAAACACCATATATTTT.